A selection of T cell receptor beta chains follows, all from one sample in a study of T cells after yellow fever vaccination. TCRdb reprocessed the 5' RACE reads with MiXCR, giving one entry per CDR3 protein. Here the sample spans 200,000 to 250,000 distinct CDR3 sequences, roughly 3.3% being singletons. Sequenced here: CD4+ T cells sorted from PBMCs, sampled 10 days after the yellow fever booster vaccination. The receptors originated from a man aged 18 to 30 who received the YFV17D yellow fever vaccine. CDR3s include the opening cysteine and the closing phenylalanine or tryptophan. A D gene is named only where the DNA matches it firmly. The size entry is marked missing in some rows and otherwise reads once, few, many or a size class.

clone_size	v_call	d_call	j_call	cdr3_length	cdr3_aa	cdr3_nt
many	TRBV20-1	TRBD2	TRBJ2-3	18	CSARAPGASGGYTDTQYF	TGCAGTGCTAGAGCCCCTGGGGCTAGCGGGGGCTACACAGATACGCAGTATTTT
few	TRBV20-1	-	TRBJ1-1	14	CSAPTPGLNTEAFF	TGCAGTGCCCCAACCCCAGGGTTGAACACTGAAGCTTTCTTT
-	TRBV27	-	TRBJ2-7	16	CASSSARQGGPHEQYF	TGTGCCAGCAGTTCCGCAAGGCAGGGGGGCCCCCACGAGCAGTACTTC
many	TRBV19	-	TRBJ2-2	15	CASLKPPGNTGELFF	TGTGCCAGCTTAAAACCGCCGGGGAACACCGGGGAGCTGTTTTTT
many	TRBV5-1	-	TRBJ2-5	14	CASSGGRRGETQYF	TGCGCCAGCAGCGGGGGGCGGAGGGGAGAGACCCAGTACTTC
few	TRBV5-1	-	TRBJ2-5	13	CASSLGRLETQYF	TGCGCCAGCAGCTTGGGAAGGTTGGAGACCCAGTACTTC
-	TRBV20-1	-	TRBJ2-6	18	CSAPSVQGILSGANVLTF	TGCAGTGCCCCCTCCGTCCAGGGAATTCTCTCTGGGGCCAACGTCCTGACTTTC
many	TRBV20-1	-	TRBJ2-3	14	CSAAGGGVTDTQYF	TGCAGTGCTGCCGGAGGAGGTGTCACAGATACGCAGTATTTT
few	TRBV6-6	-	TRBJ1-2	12	CASTPGARGYTF	TGTGCCAGCACCCCGGGCGCCCGTGGCTACACCTTC
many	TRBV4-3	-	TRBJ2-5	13	CASSRGLQETQYF	TGCGCCAGCAGTCGGGGGCTACAAGAGACCCAGTACTTC
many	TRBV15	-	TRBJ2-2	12	CATSRATGELFF	TGTGCCACCAGCAGAGCCACCGGGGAGCTGTTTTTT
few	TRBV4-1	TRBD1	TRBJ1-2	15	CASSQWDRVSAGYTF	TGCGCCAGCAGCCAGTGGGACAGGGTTTCCGCTGGCTACACCTTC
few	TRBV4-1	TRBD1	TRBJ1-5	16	CASSQGPTGGWQPQHF	TGCGCCAGCAGCCAAGGCCCCACAGGGGGCTGGCAGCCCCAGCATTTT
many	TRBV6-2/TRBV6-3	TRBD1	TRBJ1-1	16	CASLDRGLSRNTEAFF	TGTGCCAGCCTGGACAGGGGGCTGAGTAGGAACACTGAAGCTTTCTTT
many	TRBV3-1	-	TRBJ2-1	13	CASSLFEDNEQFF	TGTGCCAGCAGCTTGTTTGAGGACAATGAGCAGTTCTTC
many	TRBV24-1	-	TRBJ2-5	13	CATSARVQETQYF	TGTGCCACCAGTGCTCGGGTACAAGAGACCCAGTACTTC
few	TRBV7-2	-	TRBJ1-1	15	CASSLGVPPDTEAFF	TGTGCCAGCAGCTTAGGGGTACCGCCAGACACTGAAGCTTTCTTT
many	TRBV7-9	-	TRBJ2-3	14	CASSLGWDQSTQYF	TGTGCCAGCAGCTTAGGATGGGATCAAAGTACGCAGTATTTT
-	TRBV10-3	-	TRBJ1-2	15	CAVSESLTGGYGYTF	TGTGCCGTCAGTGAGTCTTTAACGGGAGGCTATGGCTACACCTTC
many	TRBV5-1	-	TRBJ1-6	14	CASTSGEDHSPLHF	TGCGCCAGCACATCCGGGGAGGACCATTCACCCCTCCACTTT
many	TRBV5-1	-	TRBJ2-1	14	CASSGGQQWNEQFF	TGCGCCAGCAGCGGCGGACAGCAGTGGAATGAGCAGTTCTTC